The clone carrying this TCR beta chain was seen ten or more times. Antigen specificity is unknown. Time point described: newly diagnosed GD, antithyroid drugs for less than 3 months. TCR sequences were obtained from RNA taken from PBMCs. In Xi'an, China, an endocrinology department was the source of patients. These data are taken from a study of regulatory T cells in long-lasting Graves disease. General study results and limits: Newly diagnosed patients shared 966 public clonotypes; persistent patients shared 2,500 to 3,000.

Construction of TCR beta libraries relied on iRepertoire HTBI primers and on Arm-PCR targeting CDR3 regions. MiXCR, run by TCRdb on the multiplex PCR reads, gives a single entry per CDR3 protein. The sample comprises around 450,000 distinct CDR3 sequences, 14% to 15% of which are singletons, and 16% rests with the top ten. The V gene lost 1 base and the J gene lost 5 bases, with 18 bases spanning the gap. Germline V gives CDR1 SGHDN, CDR2 FVKESK. The CDR3 consists of 17 residues. The same sample was also used in a study of T cells in Graves' hyperthyroidism and ophthalmopathy. Per that study: Among clonotypes expanded in thyroid above 0.001, most were also found in blood. From stable hyperthyroidism, ophthalmopathy was set apart by a 13 V-J model.

The material was peripheral blood mononuclear cells (PBMCs), obtained at new diagnosis, from a patient treated with antithyroid drugs. This rearrangement joins TRBV14 to TRBJ2-1; D is uncertain. This clonotype originated in a woman aged 30 to 39 with Graves disease. In DNA, the CDR3 is TGTGCCAGCAGCCAAGGTGTCGGAAGATCCCGAAACAATGAGCAGTTCTTC. Protein sequence: CASSQGVGRSRNNEQFF.